The 3 T cell receptor beta chains presented below share a single source sample, sequenced in a study of T cell responses to AZD1222 COVID-19 vaccine. Clones were sequenced by immunoSEQ multiplex PCR, and TCRdb holds only the in-frame ones, with some missing. The repertoire holds some 130,000 clones, with 88% as singletons. The starting material was peripheral blood, obtained on day 0 of MenACWY control vaccination. The receptors here all came from an adult in good health.

J is TRBJ2-7 and V is TRBV11-2, with a tentative D call TRBD1 (5 bases). Trimming removed 3 bases at V and 4 bases at J, with 13 bases between. The CDR3 length is 14 residues. Germline CDR1 reads SGHAT; CDR2 reads FQNNGV. The CDR3 sequence is CASSFATDFYEQYF. In DNA form, the CDR3 reads TGTGCCAGCAGCTTTGCGACAGATTTTTACGAGCAGTACTTC.

This chain uses TRBV15 with TRBJ2-7; possible D gene TRBD1, 6 bases. This CDR3 spans 13 amino acids. Germline CDR1 is LNHNV and CDR2 is YYDKDF (reference sequence). Trimming cost V 0 bases and J 3 bases, with 6 bases left between them. The CDR3, as DNA: TGTGCCACCAGCAGAGAACAGGGCTACGAGCAGTACTTC. This sequence encodes CATSREQGYEQYF.

The gene calls are TRBV6-5 and TRBJ2-7; 9 bases fit TRBD2. Germline CDR1 MNHEY, CDR2 SVGAGI. This CDR3 has 14 residues. Unmatched junction bases numbered 8, after V lost 8 bases and J lost 3 bases. The CDR3 region is CASGPSGVLYEQYF. CDR3 bases: TGTGCCAGCGGTCCTAGCGGGGTCCTCTACGAGCAGTACTTC.